This T cell receptor (beta chain) was captured by sequencing in a study of OX40 agonist ivuxolimab in advanced cancers. Some clones are missing from TCRdb's copy, which holds only in-frame ones; the method was immunoSEQ multiplex PCR. The table records around 56,000 clones, approximately 80% of them present only once. In germline, CDR1 is SNHLY, CDR2 FYNNEI. V shed 10 bases and J shed 8 bases, with 11 bases lying between them. The CDR3 length is 10 residues. Blood sampling took place at baseline, cycle 4 day 1, and cycle 7 day 1. This receptor was obtained from an adult with an advanced solid tumor such as melanoma, head and neck, liver or kidney cancer. This specimen consisted of CD4+ or CD8+ T cells sorted from blood, obtained in a trial of the OX40 agonist ivuxolimab. This sequence joins TRBV2 and TRBJ1-1, with D unresolved. The CDR3 loop reads CATRGGEAFF. As DNA, the CDR3 is TGTGCCACCCGGGGAGGGGAAGCTTTCTTT.